This T cell receptor (beta chain) originates from a study of cytomegalovirus exposure and HLA in healthy donors (TCRdb year 2017). Study-level background: In an earlier analysis of roughly 500 of the donors, roughly 300 Gb of sequence data and just under 120 million unique TCR beta sequences from about 190 million T cells were reported. Approximately 310 gigabases of sequencing data and roughly 90 million unique TCR sequences were included in an early release covering about 700 HLA-typed donors. Among the roughly 430 genotyped donors, approximately 82% belonged to the genetic ancestry cluster associated with self-reported Caucasian donors. The study aimed to test whether signatures of past pathogen exposure could be identified by cataloging public T cell receptors. The T cell repertoires of 550 to 850 subjects were profiled by immunosequencing and related to cytomegalovirus serostatus. Besides the first cohort of more than 650 subjects, a separate validation cohort made up of over 95 different subjects was used. The study combined high-throughput TCR immunosequencing, statistical association of individual TCRs with disease status, and machine learning to predict cytomegalovirus infection status. A later analysis re-analyzed previously published TCR beta repertoires from roughly 690 donors and added high-resolution HLA genotyping to study TCR occurrence patterns. In the later analysis, no new phenotypic data were used to find candidate immune exposures; instead, reliance was placed on TCR beta sequences and their occurrence across donors. To decide whether each TCR beta V gene segment behaved as functional or pseudogenic, an earlier analysis of 587 of the donors relied on high-throughput TCR beta sequencing. Donor age, sex, ethnicity and CMV serostatus were compiled alongside the repertoire data. A later genetic analysis took genome-wide SNP genotypes for about three fifths of the 666 donors and used that subset as a discovery cohort. All discovery cohort repertoires had been generated on a single sequencing platform. Both class I and class II loci were covered by HLA typing, at four-digit resolution. Typing coverage differed by locus: A, B, C, DRB1 and DQB1 were typed in about 629-640 donors, DQA1 in about 500, DPA1 in some 600, and DPB1 in 472. Four to six DR-DQ haplotypes were handled as single units for association and clustering, since linkage in the cohort was strong. Across about 380 genotyped donors of the cohort, an average of approximately 240,000 unique TCR beta nucleotide sequences per donor were sequenced, and 15% to 20% of those sequences were non-productive. Broad study findings and their caveats: For the cohort, immune exposure information was limited to CMV serostatus. A further reported finding was that TCR beta sequences accurately predicted the HLA-A and HLA-B alleles for most subjects in the first cohort. In a later analysis, HLA-associated TCR beta chains showed more clonal expansion and lower generation probabilities than non-associated chains that were equally common. Broadly in line with IMGT annotations, most TCR beta V segments showed up in productive rearrangements about 87% or about 30% of the time in an earlier analysis of approximately 640 of the donors. In the study, about 150 TCR beta chains were listed as associated with cytomegalovirus. This cohort had only TCR beta chains sequenced, and the lack of alpha or paired-chain data limited which features could be detected. According to a later analysis, TCR association rates differed among HLA loci, with DRB1 alleles showing the most associated TCRs and HLA-C alleles showing the fewest. The 87-base-pair reads could not distinguish some IMGT-functional V segments, including TRBV6-2 and TRBV6-3, so those segments were excluded. In a later analysis, several top co-occurrence clusters were reported to appear linked to parvovirus B19, influenza, CMV and Epstein-Barr virus. A few of the identified cytomegalovirus-associated TCR beta chains were confirmed in vitro to be specific for cytomegalovirus antigens. At a false discovery rate of 0.05, a later analysis linked 15,000 to 20,000 TCR beta sequences to specific HLA alleles. A group of highly shared sequence variants was considered likely to be a technical artifact of the sequencing pipeline. Most TCR sequences were observed very rarely across donors, whereas some public TCRs were present in many individuals. When HLA alleles, especially DR and DQ, strongly co-occurred, attributing TCR associations to individual alleles was difficult. The authors suggested that the approach could potentially be extended to other disease states and immunological phenotypes. An association between a missense DCLRE1C variant and V-gene and J-gene trimming of TCR beta chains was found in a later genetic analysis and replicated in an independent cohort. Compared with the approximately 700-donor mean, donors in an Asian-associated ancestry cluster had fewer N-insertions in productive TCRs, according to a later genetic analysis. Because some donors lacked HLA typing at each locus, the association tests relied only on the typed subset. The earlier analysis of almost 600 of the donors excluded approximately 17 rarely observed V segments, including chromosome 9 orphons, because counts were too low. Most CMV-associated TCR beta chains appeared to be HLA-restricted in a later analysis, and the HLA associations seemed to be driven largely by CMV exposure. Correlated functional status among segregating V segments might be attributable to linkage disequilibrium, but an unknown experimental factor could not be ruled out. Sequencing depth was assumed to be roughly uniform across donors in the presence/absence analyses, though that assumption may not hold. Cytomegalovirus status was reported to be diagnosed by the classifier with high specificity and sensitivity in both the original and validation cohorts.

The method was the immunoSEQ multiplex PCR assay. The multiplex PCR relied on a mix of 60 forward primers for TCR Vbeta segments and 13 reverse primers for TCR Jbeta segments. The CDR3 region of rearranged TCR beta genes was amplified from genomic DNA by a multiplex PCR assay. The amplified TCR beta libraries were sequenced on the Illumina HiSeq System as 87-base-pair reads. In the paper's pipeline: A later analysis counted tens of millions of unique TCR beta chains across the 700 or so repertoires, and 10 million to 12 million of these chains were shared by at least two donors. A nearest-neighbor algorithm error-corrected the raw reads and collapsed the reads into unique sequences, merging closely related sequences to remove PCR and sequencing errors. V, D and J gene segments were assigned by aligning CDR3 sequences to IMGT reference sequences. For a sequence to be retained, a match of at least six nucleotides was required to both a V gene segment and a J gene segment. A rearrangement was called productive if the CDR3 had no stop codons and remained in frame with V and J, and every other rearrangement was called non-productive. Following IMGT convention, CDR3 was defined as the stretch from the second conserved V-encoded cysteine up to the conserved J-encoded phenylalanine. The earlier analysis of 500 to 750 of the donors excluded any sequence lacking an unambiguous match to a single V gene segment. An earlier analysis of some 610 of the donors called V segments functional above 56.7% productive rearrangements and segregating when the between-donor standard deviation exceeded 5%. A statistical classification framework was built for diagnosing cytomegalovirus status from the catalog of TCR beta chain sequences. V and J gene assignment, in a later analysis, came from comparing TCR nucleotide sequences with IMGT/GENE-DB human TR gene sequences. Using the TCRdist pipeline, a later analysis assigned CDR3 sequences along with most-parsimonious VDJ recombination scenarios. In a later analysis, each TCR beta chain was defined by its CDR3 amino acid sequence together with its V-gene family, and reads without a unique V-gene family were excluded. As a way to deal with suspected cross-contamination and a sequencing artifact, a later analysis dropped approximately 570 nucleotide sequences that were highly shared and had low generation probability. In a later analysis, a clonal expansion index for each public chain was calculated from normalized within-repertoire ranks of inferred template counts. A later analysis computed generation probabilities with a VDJ recombination model fitted to out-of-frame rearrangements, and checked the results against IGoR. A later analysis scored TCR-TCR, TCR-HLA and TCR-CMV co-occurrence with hypergeometric tests, applying a repertoire-size bias correction to TCR pairs. False discovery rates were estimated in a later analysis by permuting HLA or CMV assignments 20 times. In a later analysis, co-occurring TCRs were grouped using DBSCAN, and TCRdist sequence similarity was added for clustering within HLA-allele-positive subsets. Repertoires with fewer than 30,000 or more than 120,000 public chains were left out of co-occurrence clustering, as were five repertoires with anomalous nucleotide sharing. TCRdb holds this immuneACCESS table with in-frame rearrangements only. Some clones are missing; in checked studies, unresolved V genes explain under half, and the rest has no known cause. V and J calls plus clone size are reproduced from that table; the DNA served to infer D and trimming. Present in this sample are some 160,000 clones, over 60% of which were seen just once. The ten biggest clones cover less than 2% of the sample.

The germline V gene encodes CDR1 SGHRS and CDR2 YFSETQ. V and J are truncated by 0 bases and 6 bases respectively, leaving an intervening sequence of 10 bases. From the cysteine up to the phenylalanine, the CDR3 has a length of 13 residues. Of all the DNA, just the CDR3 is kept, 39 bases in frame from base 1. About this clone itself: What this receptor recognizes is not known. No quality values exist for individual bases; no much larger clone is one base distant.

The cohort was made up of 500 to 850 healthy bone marrow donors. Cohort members were all nominally healthy when sampled, although unrecorded immune exposures were likely present. The donor was CMV seronegative and belonged to the group of roughly 330 seronegative cohort members. A peripheral blood sample was provided by each donor, and peripheral blood mononuclear cells were used for TCR beta sequencing. The Qiagen DNeasy Blood Extraction Kit was used to extract genomic DNA from the blood cell samples. The receptor was derived from a woman younger than 45 in good health and CMV-seronegative. The chain was built from TRBV5-1 and TRBJ2-7; a tentative D match to TRBD2 spans 5 bases. Sequencing was carried out using PBMCs. The sequenced DNA: TGCGCCAGCAGCTTGGCCCCCCGGGGCGAGCAGTACTTC. It translates as CASSLAPRGEQYF.